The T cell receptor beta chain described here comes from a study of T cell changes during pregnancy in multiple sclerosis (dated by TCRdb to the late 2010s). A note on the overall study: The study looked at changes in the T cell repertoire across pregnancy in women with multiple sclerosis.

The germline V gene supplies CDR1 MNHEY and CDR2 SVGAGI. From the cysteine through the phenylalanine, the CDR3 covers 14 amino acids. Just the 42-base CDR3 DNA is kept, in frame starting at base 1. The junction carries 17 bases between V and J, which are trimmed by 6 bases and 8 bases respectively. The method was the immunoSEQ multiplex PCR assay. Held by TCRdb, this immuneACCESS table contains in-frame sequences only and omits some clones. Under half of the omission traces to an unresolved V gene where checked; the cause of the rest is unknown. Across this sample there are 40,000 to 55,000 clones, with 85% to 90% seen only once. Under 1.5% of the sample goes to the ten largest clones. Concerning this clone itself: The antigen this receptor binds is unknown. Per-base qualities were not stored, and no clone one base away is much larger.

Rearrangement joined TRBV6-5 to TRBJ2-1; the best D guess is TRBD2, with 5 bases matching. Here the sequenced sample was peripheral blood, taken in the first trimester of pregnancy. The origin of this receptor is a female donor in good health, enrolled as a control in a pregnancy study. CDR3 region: CASSHGLLRDEQFF. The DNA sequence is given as TGTGCCAGCAGCCACGGGCTACTGAGGGATGAGCAGTTCTTC.